What follows describes a single T cell receptor (beta chain). The antigen is unknown. This CDR3 has 15 amino acids. Germline loops: CDR1 SNHLY, CDR2 FYNNEI. This specimen comes from a study of CXCR3-negative and CXCR3-positive naive CD8 T cells. General study results and limits: After cryopreservation, CXCR3 expression dropped partially; most assays used fresh PBMCs. Naive cells with CXCR3 showed TRB CDR3s that were more hydrophobic than those in CXCR3-negative naive cells.

The authors prepared UMI-labeled TRB cDNA libraries by 5' RACE. TCRdb re-called the 5' RACE reads and gives one entry per CDR3 protein, without DNA. This sample's table has around 140,000 distinct CDR3 sequences. The TCR originated in a human donor in good health. Some clones in this sample may be carry-over from other donors' samples. The sample comprised naive CXCR3+ CD8+ T cells from blood. Subset specified: CD45RO-CCR7+CD27+CD95- naive CD8+ T cells expressing CXCR3 (TNR3+). The chain recombines TRBV2 with TRBJ2-3; there is no DNA to check the TCRdb D call of TRBD1. This chain's CDR3 is CASSAGRGPTDTQYF.